Listed here are 5 T cell receptor beta chains from one sample, sequenced in a study of CD8 T cells in ankylosing spondylitis (dated by TCRdb to the late 2010s). Here is what the overall study found, with its caveats: A TCR beta motif of roughly 8 highly homologous amino acid variants appeared characteristic of blood from ankylosing spondylitis patients.

Their recognized antigens are unknown. Receptor libraries were prepared by 5' RACE. Reads for this sample came from an Illumina HiSeq 2500. Using fastp at Q25 and MiXCR, TCRdb reprocessed the public reads and kept productive beta chains. All rows with the same CDR3 protein become a single entry with the most common DNA and genes. For this sample the table gives some 840,000 distinct CDR3 sequences, of which about an eighth were detected only once. 0.45% to 0.6% of the sample comes from the top ten. What was sequenced was blood, either unsorted or a sorted T cell fraction (not recorded which). The receptors come from a male donor with ankylosing spondylitis.

This clonotype has just a few counts. J is TRBJ1-5 and V is TRBV30; D not certain. This CDR3 contains 13 residues. The V gene's germline CDR1 is GTSNPN and CDR2 SVGIG (reference sequence). Trimming left V 5 bases short and J 2 bases short, with 10 bases between. The CDR3 loop reads CAWGGEGNQPQHF. The CDR3 region has the DNA TGTGCCTGGGGTGGAGAAGGCAATCAGCCCCAGCATTTT. Looking up the rest from reference TRBV30 and TRBJ1-5 gives the full variable domain: SQTIHQWPATLVQPVGSPLSLECTVEGTSNPNLYWYRQAAGRGLQLLFYSVGIGQISSEVPQNLSASRPQDRQFILSSKKLLLSDSGFYLCAWGGEGNQPQHFGDGTRLSIL.

The chain is built from TRBV28 and TRBJ1-2; D ambiguous. The CDR3 has 13 amino acids. Germline CDR1 is MDHEN and CDR2 is SYDVKM. Trimming pared 6 bases from V and 2 bases from J, leaving 10 bases between. This CDR3 is CASRLTLNYGYTF. The CDR3 region has the DNA TGTGCCAGCAGACTGACCCTAAACTATGGCTACACCTTC.

This clonotype was detected ten times or more. CDR3 coding DNA: TGCGCCAGCAGCCCTGTGTCGGCCTACGAGCAGTACTTC. The encoded protein is CASSPVSAYEQYF. The genes are TRBV5-1 and TRBJ2-7; D gene unclear. CDR3 length: 13 amino acids. V was pared by 4 bases and J by 2 bases, with 10 bases between. Germline V gene data show CDR1 as SGHRS and CDR2 as YFSETQ.

A note on this clonotype: No conserved phenylalanine or tryptophan is present at the end of the CDR3, so a read error is the likely explanation. This chain links TRBV3-1 with TRBJ2-5, with TRBD2 identical over 12 bases. Trimming cost V 3 bases and J 4 bases; bases outside gene matches: 3. This CDR3 contains 15 residues. The germline gives CDR1 LGHDT, CDR2 YNNKEL (reference sequence). CDR3 in amino acids: CASSQGLAGSETQYS. CDR3 nucleotides: TGTGCCAGCAGCCAGGGACTAGCGGGTTCAGAGACCCAGTACTCC.

There are a few counts of this clonotype. CDR3 DNA: TGCGCCAGCAGCTTCGGGATTGCCTACGAGCAGTACTTC. Its protein is CASSFGIAYEQYF. The chain combines TRBV5-1 with TRBJ2-7; possible D gene TRBD2, 5 bases. Germline CDR1 is SGHRS and CDR2 is YFSETQ. V lost 2 bases to trimming and J lost 2 bases, with 8 bases between them. This CDR3 region has 13 residues.